The entry below describes one TCR beta chain. No antigen is known for it. This CDR3 contains 14 residues. Germline values: CDR1 SGHAT, CDR2 FQDESV (reference sequence). Losses at the gene ends were 6 bases for V and 2 bases for J; bases not matched to a gene: 2. The record originates from a study of OX40 agonist ivuxolimab in advanced cancers. On the study more broadly: Hepatocellular carcinoma, melanoma, renal cell or head and neck cancer occurred in dose-escalation patients.

Libraries were prepared by immunoSEQ multiplex PCR; TCRdb keeps only in-frame clonotypes and omits some of them. Counted here are tens of thousands of clones, roughly 87% occurring once; the ten biggest clones make up around 15%. Study outcomes and limitations: Clones of CD4+ and CD8+ blood T cells grew by week 6 at doses of 0.1 to 3.0 mg/kg. Nonresponders, in some cases, also had low normalized T-cell clonal expansion.

The origin of this receptor is an adult with an advanced solid tumor such as melanoma, head and neck, liver or kidney cancer. The chain carries TRBV11-1 and TRBJ1-5, with 9 bases aligning to TRBD1. The material was CD4+ or CD8+ T cells sorted from blood, obtained in a trial of the OX40 agonist ivuxolimab. The CDR3 here is CASRRDRGNQPQHF. In DNA form, the CDR3 reads TGTGCCAGCAGGCGGGACAGGGGCAATCAGCCCCAGCATTTT.